This T cell receptor (beta chain) originates from a study of shared clonotypes between healthy human individuals. Naive CD8 cells were CD45RO-negative, positively selected for CCR7, excluding terminally differentiated effector memory CD45RA+ cells. Clones were sequenced by immunoSEQ multiplex PCR, and TCRdb holds only the in-frame ones, with some missing. The sample lists some 1,900,000 clones, approximately 95% occurring once. Trimming pared 0 bases from V and 1 base from J, leaving 10 bases between. There are 15 residues in the CDR3. Germline values: CDR1 SGHNT, CDR2 YYREEE (reference sequence). Material: naive CD8+ T cells sorted from blood. The origin of this receptor is a man younger than 30 in good health. This chain links TRBV5-4 with TRBJ1-1; D not resolved. Written as DNA, the CDR3 is TGTGCCAGCAGCTTGGGAGCACTGGGGAACACTGAAGCTTTCTTT. Translation: CASSLGALGNTEAFF.